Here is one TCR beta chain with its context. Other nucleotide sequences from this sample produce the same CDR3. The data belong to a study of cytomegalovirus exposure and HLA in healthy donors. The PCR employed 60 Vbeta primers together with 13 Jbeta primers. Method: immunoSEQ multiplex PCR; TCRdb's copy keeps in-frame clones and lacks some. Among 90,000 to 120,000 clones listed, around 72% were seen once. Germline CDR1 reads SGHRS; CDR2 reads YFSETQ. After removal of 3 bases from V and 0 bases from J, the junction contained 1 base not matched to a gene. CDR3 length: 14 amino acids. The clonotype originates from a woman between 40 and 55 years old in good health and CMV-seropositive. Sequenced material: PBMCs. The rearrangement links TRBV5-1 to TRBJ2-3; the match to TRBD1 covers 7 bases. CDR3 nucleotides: TGCGCCAGCAGCTCGGGACAGAGCACAGATACGCAGTATTTT. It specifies CASSSGQSTDTQYF.